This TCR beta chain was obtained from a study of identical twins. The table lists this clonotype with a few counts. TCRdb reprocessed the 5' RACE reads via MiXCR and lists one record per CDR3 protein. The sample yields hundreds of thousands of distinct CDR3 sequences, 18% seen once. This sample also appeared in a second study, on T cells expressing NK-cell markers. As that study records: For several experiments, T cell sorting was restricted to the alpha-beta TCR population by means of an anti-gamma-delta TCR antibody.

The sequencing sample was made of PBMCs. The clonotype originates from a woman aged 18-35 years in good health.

CDR3 coding DNA: TGTGCCAGCAGCTTGGGTGGGAACCTGCCCGCCTACAATGAGCAGTTCTTC. Translated, it gives CASSLGGNLPAYNEQFF. The rearrangement uses TRBV5-5 and TRBJ2-1; D is unclear. This CDR3 region has 17 residues. Germline assignment: CDR1 SGHKS and CDR2 YYEKEE (reference sequence). The V and J ends lost 0 bases and 2 bases respectively, with 15 bases between them.